This T cell receptor beta chain was identified during a study of cytomegalovirus exposure and HLA in healthy donors. Overall study findings and caveats: In vitro confirmation showed a few CMV-associated chains to be CMV antigen specific.

With regard to this clone: Antigen specificity is unknown.

While the first cohort had around 700 subjects, the donors belonged to the separate validation cohort of 100 to 150 subjects. The CDR3 is made up of 16 amino acids. The germline CDR1 and CDR2 sequences are MGHRA and YSYEKL. Losses at the gene ends were 3 bases for V and 0 bases for J; bases not matched to a gene: 3. This table comes from immunoSEQ multiplex PCR, and its TCRdb copy is limited to in-frame clones, with some not included. Among tens of thousands of clones listed, about 90% were seen once. The chain combines TRBV4-1 with TRBJ1-1; 11 bases line up with TRBD1. The clonotype originates from a young woman in good health and CMV-seropositive. The sample was PBMCs. CDR3 nucleotide sequence: TGCGCCAGCAGCCAGGGACAGGGGGGGATGAACACTGAAGCTTTCTTT. It codes for CASSQGQGGMNTEAFF.